The clone carrying this TCR beta chain was picked up many times. Its specificity is not known. This library used around 400 ng RNA and molecular barcoded adaptors spanning alpha/delta and beta/gamma chains. MiXCR was run by TCRdb on the reads, yielding one entry per CDR3 protein. The table shows roughly 27,000 distinct CDR3 sequences, with under 15% occurring only once. This entry comes from a study of read filtering for tumor transcriptome and immune sequencing. Study outcomes and limitations: Even smaller IR-seq throughput identified most shared clonotypes. Roughly 80% of IR-seq clonotypes had one read, totaling around 4% of reads; RNA-seq: around 70% and 40%.

Germline V CDR1 and CDR2: MNHEY, SVGAGI. The CDR3 spans 14 residues. The germline V and J ends were trimmed by 6 bases and 6 bases, with 17 bases remaining between them. The chain has TRBV6-5 and TRBJ1-2, with D hard to call. Material: a population of CD138-negative cells sorted from bone marrow. This receptor was taken from a donor aged 40 or over with multiple myeloma. The CDR3 bases are TGTGCCAGCAGCACCAAACTGGGAGGTGATGGCTACACCTTC. It is translated as CASSTKLGGDGYTF.